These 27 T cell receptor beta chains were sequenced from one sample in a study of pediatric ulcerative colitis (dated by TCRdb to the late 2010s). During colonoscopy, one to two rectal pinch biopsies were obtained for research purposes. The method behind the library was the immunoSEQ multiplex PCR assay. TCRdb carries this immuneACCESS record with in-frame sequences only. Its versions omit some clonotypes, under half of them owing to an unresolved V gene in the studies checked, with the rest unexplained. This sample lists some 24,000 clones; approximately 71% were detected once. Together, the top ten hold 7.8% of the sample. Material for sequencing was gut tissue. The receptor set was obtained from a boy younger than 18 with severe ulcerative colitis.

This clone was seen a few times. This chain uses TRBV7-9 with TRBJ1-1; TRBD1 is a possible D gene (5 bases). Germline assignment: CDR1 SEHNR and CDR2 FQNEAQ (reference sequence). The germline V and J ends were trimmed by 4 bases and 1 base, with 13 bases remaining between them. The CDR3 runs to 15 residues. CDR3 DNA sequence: TGTGCCAGCAGCTGGGGCAACGGACCGAACACTGAAGCTTTCTTT. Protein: CASSWGNGPNTEAFF.

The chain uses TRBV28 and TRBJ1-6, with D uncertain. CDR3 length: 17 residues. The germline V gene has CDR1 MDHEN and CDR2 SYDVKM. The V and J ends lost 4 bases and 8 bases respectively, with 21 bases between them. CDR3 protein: CASSWPYGREGDSPLHF. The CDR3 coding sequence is TGTGCCAGCAGTTGGCCCTACGGAAGGGAAGGAGATTCACCCCTCCACTTT.

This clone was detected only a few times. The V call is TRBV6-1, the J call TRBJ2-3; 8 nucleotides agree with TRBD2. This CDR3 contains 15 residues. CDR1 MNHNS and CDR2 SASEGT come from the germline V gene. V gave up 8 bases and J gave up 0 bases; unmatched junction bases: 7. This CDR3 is CASESGSGSTDTQYF. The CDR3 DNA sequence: TGTGCCAGCGAGAGCGGGAGTGGTAGCACAGATACGCAGTATTTT.

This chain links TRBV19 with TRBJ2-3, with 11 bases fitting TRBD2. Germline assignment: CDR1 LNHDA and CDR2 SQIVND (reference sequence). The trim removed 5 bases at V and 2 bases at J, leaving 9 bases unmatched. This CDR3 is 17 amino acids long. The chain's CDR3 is CASSSLSTSGNTDTQYF. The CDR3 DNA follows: TGTGCCAGTAGTTCCCTCTCGACTAGCGGGAACACAGATACGCAGTATTTT. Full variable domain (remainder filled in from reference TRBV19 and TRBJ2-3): DGGITQSPKYLFRKEGQNVTLSCEQNLNHDAMYWYRQDPGQGLRLIYYSQIVNDFQKGDIAEGYSVSREKKESFPLTVTSAQKNPTAFYLCASSSLSTSGNTDTQYFGPGTRLTVL.

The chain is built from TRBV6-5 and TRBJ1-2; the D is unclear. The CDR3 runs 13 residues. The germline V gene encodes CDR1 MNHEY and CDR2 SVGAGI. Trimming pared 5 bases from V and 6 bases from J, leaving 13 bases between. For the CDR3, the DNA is TGTGCCAGCAGTGGAACTAGAGTCGATGGCTACACCTTC. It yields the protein CASSGTRVDGYTF.

The CDR3 sequence is CARGGPNEQFF. The CDR3 region has the DNA TGTGCCAGGGGGGGCCCCAATGAGCAGTTCTTC. The V gene is TRBV19, the J gene TRBJ2-1; D possibly uses TRBD1 or TRBD2 (6 bases each). Germline V lookup: CDR1 LNHDA, CDR2 SQIVND (reference sequence). The length of the CDR3 is 11 residues. V dropped 9 bases and J dropped 6 bases, with 9 bases sitting between them.

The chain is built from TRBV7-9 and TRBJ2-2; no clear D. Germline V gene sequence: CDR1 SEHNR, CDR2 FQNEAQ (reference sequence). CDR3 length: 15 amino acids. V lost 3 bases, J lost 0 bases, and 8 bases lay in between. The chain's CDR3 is CASSFWPPNTGELFF. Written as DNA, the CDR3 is TGTGCCAGCAGCTTTTGGCCTCCGAACACCGGGGAGCTGTTTTTT.

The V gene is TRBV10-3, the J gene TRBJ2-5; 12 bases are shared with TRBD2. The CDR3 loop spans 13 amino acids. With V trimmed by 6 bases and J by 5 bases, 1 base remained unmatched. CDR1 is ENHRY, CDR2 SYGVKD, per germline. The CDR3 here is CAIRGLAGETQYF. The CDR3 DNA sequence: TGTGCCATCAGGGGACTAGCGGGCGAGACCCAGTACTTC.

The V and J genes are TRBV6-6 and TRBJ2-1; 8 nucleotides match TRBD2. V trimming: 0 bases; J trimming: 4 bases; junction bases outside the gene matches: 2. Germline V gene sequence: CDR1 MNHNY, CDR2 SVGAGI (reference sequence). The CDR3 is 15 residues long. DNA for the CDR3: TGTGCCAGCAGTTACTCTGCTAGCGGGTACAATGAGCAGTTCTTC. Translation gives CASSYSASGYNEQFF.

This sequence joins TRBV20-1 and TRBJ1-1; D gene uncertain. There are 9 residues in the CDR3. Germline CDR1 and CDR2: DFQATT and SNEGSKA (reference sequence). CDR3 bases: TGCACCTCGGGCGCTGAAGCTTTCTTT. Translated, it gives CTSGAEAFF.

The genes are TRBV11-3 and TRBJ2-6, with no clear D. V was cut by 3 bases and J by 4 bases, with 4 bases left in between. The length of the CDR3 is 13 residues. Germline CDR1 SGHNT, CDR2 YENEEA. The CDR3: CASSLNGANVLTF. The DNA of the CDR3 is TGTGCCAGCAGCTTGAACGGGGCCAACGTCCTGACTTTC.

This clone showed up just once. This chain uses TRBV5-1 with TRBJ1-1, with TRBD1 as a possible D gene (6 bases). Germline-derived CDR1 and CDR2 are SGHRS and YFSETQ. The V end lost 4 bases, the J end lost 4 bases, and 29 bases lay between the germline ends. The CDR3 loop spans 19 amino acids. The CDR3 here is CASSQLGIQGSKEGTEAFF. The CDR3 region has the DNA TGCGCCAGCAGCCAGCTTGGGATCCAGGGGAGTAAGGAAGGCACTGAAGCTTTCTTT.

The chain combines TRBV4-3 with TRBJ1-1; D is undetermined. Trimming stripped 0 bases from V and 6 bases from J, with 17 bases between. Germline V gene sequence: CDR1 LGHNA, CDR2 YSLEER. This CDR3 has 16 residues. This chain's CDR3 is CASSQESLVRPSEAFF. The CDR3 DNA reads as TGCGCCAGCAGCCAAGAATCCCTGGTGCGCCCTTCTGAAGCTTTCTTT.

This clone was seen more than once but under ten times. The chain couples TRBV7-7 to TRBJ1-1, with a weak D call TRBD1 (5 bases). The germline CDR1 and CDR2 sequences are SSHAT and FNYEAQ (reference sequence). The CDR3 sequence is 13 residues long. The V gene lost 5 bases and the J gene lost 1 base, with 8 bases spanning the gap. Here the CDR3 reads CASSLTENTEAFF. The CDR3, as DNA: TGTGCCAGCAGCCTGACAGAGAACACTGAAGCTTTCTTT.

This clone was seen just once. CDR3 sequence reads: CSVVLALSSYEQYF. The CDR3 coding sequence is TGCAGCGTTGTATTGGCCTTAAGCTCCTACGAGCAGTACTTC. V is TRBV29-1 and J is TRBJ2-7; D unclear. The germline CDR1 and CDR2 sequences are SQVTM and ANQGSEA. Trimming took 4 bases from V and 0 from J, leaving 13 bases between them. The CDR3 contains 14 residues.

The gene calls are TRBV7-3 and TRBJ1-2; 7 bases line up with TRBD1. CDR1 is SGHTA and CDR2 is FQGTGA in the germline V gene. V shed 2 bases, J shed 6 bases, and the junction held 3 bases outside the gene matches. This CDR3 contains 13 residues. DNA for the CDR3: TGTGCCAGCAGCTTAGGGACAGATGATGGCTACACCTTC. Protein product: CASSLGTDDGYTF.

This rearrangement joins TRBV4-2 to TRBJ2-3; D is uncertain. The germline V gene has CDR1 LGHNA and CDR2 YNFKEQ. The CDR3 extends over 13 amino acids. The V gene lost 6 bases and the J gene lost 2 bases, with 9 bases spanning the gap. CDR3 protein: CASRGIPTDTQYF. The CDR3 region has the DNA TGTGCCAGCAGAGGCATACCCACAGATACGCAGTATTTT.

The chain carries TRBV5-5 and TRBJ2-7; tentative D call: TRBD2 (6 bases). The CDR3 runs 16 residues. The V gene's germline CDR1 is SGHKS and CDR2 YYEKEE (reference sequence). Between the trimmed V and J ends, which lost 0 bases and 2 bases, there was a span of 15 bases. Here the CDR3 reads CASSLAGKGGAYEQYF. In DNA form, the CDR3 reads TGTGCCAGCAGCTTGGCCGGTAAGGGAGGCGCCTACGAGCAGTACTTC.

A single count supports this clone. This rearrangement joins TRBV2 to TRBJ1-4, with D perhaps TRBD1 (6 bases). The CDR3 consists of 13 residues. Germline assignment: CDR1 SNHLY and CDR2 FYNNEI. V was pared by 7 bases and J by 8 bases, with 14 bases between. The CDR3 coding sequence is TGTGCCAGCACGAACACGGGGGGCGAAAAACTGTTTTTT. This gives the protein CASTNTGGEKLFF.

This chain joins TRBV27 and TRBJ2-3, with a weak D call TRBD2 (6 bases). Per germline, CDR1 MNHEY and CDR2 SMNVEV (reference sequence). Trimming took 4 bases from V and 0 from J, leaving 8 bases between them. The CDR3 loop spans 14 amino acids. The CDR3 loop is CASSSGLSTDTQYF. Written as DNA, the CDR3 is TGTGCCAGCAGTTCGGGACTGAGCACAGATACGCAGTATTTT.

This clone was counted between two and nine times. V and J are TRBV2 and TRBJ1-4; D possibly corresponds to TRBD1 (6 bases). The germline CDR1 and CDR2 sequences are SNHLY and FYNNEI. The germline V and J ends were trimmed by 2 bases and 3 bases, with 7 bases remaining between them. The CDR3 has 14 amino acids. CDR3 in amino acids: CASSEQGPNEKLFF. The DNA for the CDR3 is TGTGCCAGCAGTGAACAGGGGCCTAATGAAAAACTGTTTTTT.

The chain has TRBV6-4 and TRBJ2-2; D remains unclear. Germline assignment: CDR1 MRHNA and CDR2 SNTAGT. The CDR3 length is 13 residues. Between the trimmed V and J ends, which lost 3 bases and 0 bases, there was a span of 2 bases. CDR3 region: CASSEANTGELFF. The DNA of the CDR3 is TGTGCCAGCAGTGAAGCGAACACCGGGGAGCTGTTTTTT.

As DNA, the CDR3 is TGTGCCAGCAGCCAAGAACGGGACACCTCTGGAAACACCATATATTTT. As protein: CASSQERDTSGNTIYF. This chain joins TRBV7-9 and TRBJ1-3; TRBD1 is a possible D gene (6 bases). Germline V gene sequence: CDR1 SEHNR, CDR2 FQNEAQ (reference sequence). V lost 5 bases and J 0 bases, leaving 14 bases between the germline ends. CDR3 length equals 16 residues.

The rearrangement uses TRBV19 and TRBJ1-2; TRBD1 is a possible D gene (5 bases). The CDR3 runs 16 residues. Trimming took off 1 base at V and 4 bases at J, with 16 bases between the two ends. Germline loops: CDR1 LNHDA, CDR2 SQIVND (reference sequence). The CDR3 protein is CASSIVGQAEVYGYTF. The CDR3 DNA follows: TGTGCCAGTAGTATAGTGGGGCAGGCCGAAGTCTATGGCTACACCTTC.

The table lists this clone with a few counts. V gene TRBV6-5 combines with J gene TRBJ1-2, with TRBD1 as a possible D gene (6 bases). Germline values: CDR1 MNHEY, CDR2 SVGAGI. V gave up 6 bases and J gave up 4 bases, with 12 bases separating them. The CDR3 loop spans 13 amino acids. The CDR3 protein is CASSPGQLYGYTF. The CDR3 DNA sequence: TGTGCCAGCAGCCCCGGACAGCTCTATGGCTACACCTTC.

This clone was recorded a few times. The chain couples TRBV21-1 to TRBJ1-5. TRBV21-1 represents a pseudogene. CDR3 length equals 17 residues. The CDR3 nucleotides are TGTGCCAGCAGCAAAAGCCCACTTAGATCAGACGTTCAGCCCCAGCATTTT. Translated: CASSKSPLRSDVQPQHF.

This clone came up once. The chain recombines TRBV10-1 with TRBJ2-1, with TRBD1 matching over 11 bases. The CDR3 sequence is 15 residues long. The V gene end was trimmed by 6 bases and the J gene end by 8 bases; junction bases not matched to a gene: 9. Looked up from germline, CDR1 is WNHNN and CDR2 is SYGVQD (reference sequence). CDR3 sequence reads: CASRPGTGGSDEQFF. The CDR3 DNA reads TGCGCCAGCAGACCTGGGACAGGGGGTTCCGATGAGCAGTTCTTC.